This T cell receptor beta chain was recorded in a study of CD8 T cells in Susac syndrome. The RNA, about 0.45 to 1 ug, was put through reverse transcription using random hexamers. MiXCR, run by TCRdb on the immunoSEQ multiplex PCR reads, gives a single entry per CDR3 protein. The table includes 100,000 to 150,000 distinct CDR3 sequences, 85% to 95% detected once. Sequencing was performed on CD8+ T cells from PBMCs. This clonotype was obtained from a human donor with multiple sclerosis.

CDR3 in DNA: TGTGCCAGCAGTATCTCGACTAGCCGCCCCTACAATGAGCAGTTCTTC. It is translated as CASSISTSRPYNEQFF. The chain joins TRBV28 to TRBJ2-1; TRBD2 matches at 7 bases. The junction had 9 bases not matched to a gene; V was cut back by 5 bases and J by 2 bases. CDR1 is MDHEN, CDR2 SYDVKM, per germline. The CDR3 loop spans 16 amino acids.